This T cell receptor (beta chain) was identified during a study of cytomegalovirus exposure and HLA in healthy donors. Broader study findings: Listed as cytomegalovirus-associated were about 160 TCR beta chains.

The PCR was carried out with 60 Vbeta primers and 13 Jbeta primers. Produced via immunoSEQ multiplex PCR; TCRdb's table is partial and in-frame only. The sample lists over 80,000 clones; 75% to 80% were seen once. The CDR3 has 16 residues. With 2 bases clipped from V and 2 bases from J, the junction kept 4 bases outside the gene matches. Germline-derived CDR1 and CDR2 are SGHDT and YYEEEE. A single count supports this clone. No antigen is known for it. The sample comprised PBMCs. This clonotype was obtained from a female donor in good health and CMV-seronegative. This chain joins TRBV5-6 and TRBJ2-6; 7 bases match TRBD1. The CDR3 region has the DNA TGTGCCAGCAGCTTTAGGGGGCTCGCTGGGGCCAACGTCCTGACTTTC. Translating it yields CASSFRGLAGANVLTF.